What follows describes a single T cell receptor (beta chain). Profiling relied on immunoSEQ multiplex PCR, and the TCRdb table lists in-frame clones only, not all of them. The sample consists of around 2,000,000 clones, less than 95% of them appearing once. The naive CD8 subset, CD45RO-negative cells positively selected for CCR7, excluded terminally differentiated effector memory CD45RA+ cells. This record comes from a study of shared clonotypes between healthy human individuals. Sequencing used naive CD8+ T cells sorted from blood. The TCR sequence derives from a man aged 18 to 29 in good health.

The CDR3 reads CASSQDPGTMLYYGYTF. The CDR3 DNA is TGCGCCAGCAGCCAAGATCCAGGGACCATGTTATACTATGGCTACACCTTC. The J gene is TRBJ1-2, the V gene TRBV4-1; TRBD1 might be the D (5 bases). Germline V gene lookup returns CDR1 MGHRA and CDR2 YSYEKL. The CDR3 length is 17 residues. V lost 0 bases and J lost 3, with 17 bases in between.